The 22 T cell receptor beta chains presented below share a single source sample, sequenced in a study of blood T cell repertoires in COVID-19. Method: immunoSEQ multiplex PCR; TCRdb's copy keeps in-frame clones and lacks some. The data show approximately 180,000 clones, 82% seen once. The sequenced sample consisted of peripheral blood. All receptors derive from a woman in her sixties or seventies with acute or convalescent COVID-19.

V gene TRBV30 combines with J gene TRBJ1-1, with D perhaps TRBD1 (5 bases). With 2 bases removed from V and 2 bases from J, the gap between germline ends came to 9 bases. Germline V gives CDR1 GTSNPN, CDR2 SVGIG (reference sequence). The CDR3 extends over 13 amino acids. CDR3 protein: CAWSKTVNTEAFF. CDR3 sequence (DNA): TGTGCCTGGAGTAAGACAGTAAACACTGAAGCTTTCTTT.

As DNA, the CDR3 is TGTGCCAGCAGTGAAGGGACAGGGGATGAGCAGTTCTTC. Protein sequence: CASSEGTGDEQFF. J is TRBJ2-1 and V is TRBV2, with 9 bases aligning to TRBD1. The V segment lost 1 base and the J segment 8 bases; nucleotides outside the gene matches: 0. CDR1 is SNHLY, CDR2 FYNNEI, per germline. This CDR3 spans 13 amino acids.

The chain combines TRBV28 with TRBJ1-4; possible D gene TRBD1, 5 bases. Germline V gene lookup returns CDR1 MDHEN and CDR2 SYDVKM. The ends were cut back, 2 bases at V and 3 bases at J, with 7 bases in the middle. The CDR3 runs 14 residues. The CDR3 DNA reads as TGTGCCAGCAGTTTAGACAGACCTAATGAAAAACTGTTTTTT. Translated: CASSLDRPNEKLFF.

This sequence joins TRBV2 and TRBJ2-7; 9 bases map to TRBD2. In germline, CDR1 is SNHLY, CDR2 FYNNEI. The CDR3 has 15 residues. V lost 7 bases, J lost 5 bases, and 12 bases stayed unmatched. The CDR3 protein is CASTEESGRWNEQYF. In DNA form, the CDR3 reads TGTGCCAGCACCGAAGAGAGCGGGAGGTGGAACGAGCAGTACTTC.

The chain has TRBV28 and TRBJ1-2; D might be TRBD1 (6 bases). V was cut by 5 bases and J by 5 bases, with 15 bases left in between. The CDR3 is made up of 14 amino acids. The germline V gene has CDR1 MDHEN and CDR2 SYDVKM. CDR3 nucleotides: TGTGCCAGCAGTGAGCACAGGGAAATATATGGCTACACCTTC. This sequence encodes CASSEHREIYGYTF.

The chain is built from TRBV5-5 and TRBJ1-3; no clear D. Per germline, CDR1 SGHKS and CDR2 YYEKEE (reference sequence). This CDR3 is 17 amino acids long. V shed 0 bases and J shed 2 bases, with 15 bases lying between them. The CDR3 protein is CASSLGPGYEAGNTIYF. CDR3 in DNA: TGTGCCAGCAGCTTGGGCCCTGGATACGAGGCTGGAAACACCATATATTTT.

This clone appeared a single time. This chain uses TRBV5-1 with TRBJ1-2; D remains ambiguous. Germline V gene sequence: CDR1 SGHRS, CDR2 YFSETQ. Trimming removed 0 bases from V and 2 bases from J, with 11 bases in between. The CDR3 is 15 residues long. This chain's CDR3 is CASSLVGRNNYGYTF. For the CDR3, the DNA is TGCGCCAGCAGCTTGGTAGGGAGAAACAACTATGGCTACACCTTC.

The genes are TRBV5-1 and TRBJ2-3, with a tentative D call TRBD2 (5 bases). The V gene lost 0 bases and the J gene lost 0 bases, with 11 bases spanning the gap. The CDR3 loop spans 16 amino acids. CDR1 SGHRS and CDR2 YFSETQ come from the germline V gene. The CDR3: CASSLEGRVSTDTQYF. CDR3 nucleotide sequence: TGCGCCAGCAGCTTGGAAGGGCGGGTTAGCACAGATACGCAGTATTTT.

The CDR3 region is CSVSTGGNGNQPQHF. CDR3 DNA sequence: TGCAGCGTTTCCACAGGGGGAAATGGCAATCAGCCCCAGCATTTT. This chain joins TRBV29-1 and TRBJ1-5; 8 bases agree with TRBD1. Trimming took 5 bases from V and 2 from J; bases not matched to a gene: 8. CDR1 and CDR2 (germline): SQVTM, ANQGSEA. This CDR3 spans 15 amino acids.

J is TRBJ1-1 and V is TRBV6-1; the match to TRBD1 covers 9 bases. The germline gives CDR1 MNHNS, CDR2 SASEGT. The V gene end was trimmed by 7 bases and the J gene end by 4 bases; junction bases not matched to a gene: 7. The length of the CDR3 is 14 residues. The CDR3 DNA reads TGTGCCAGCATTTCAGGGGACAGGGCCACTGAAGCTTTCTTT. This sequence encodes CASISGDRATEAFF.

The genes are TRBV6-6 and TRBJ2-1; 9 bases line up with TRBD1. This CDR3 contains 15 residues. The ends lost 5 bases at V and 4 bases at J; junction bases unmatched: 6. Germline V gene data show CDR1 as MNHNY and CDR2 as SVGAGI (reference sequence). CDR3 coding DNA: TGTGCCAGCAGTCCGAGGGACAGGGTTTACAATGAGCAGTTCTTC. It encodes CASSPRDRVYNEQFF.

The chain links TRBV19 to TRBJ1-1, with a weak D call TRBD1 (5 bases). This CDR3 has 16 residues. The V end was cut by 10 bases, the J end by 2 bases, with 23 bases between. The germline CDR1 and CDR2 sequences are LNHDA and SQIVND (reference sequence). The CDR3 loop reads CAIGKADGAGNTEAFF. In DNA form, the CDR3 reads TGTGCCATCGGGAAGGCAGACGGGGCGGGAAACACTGAAGCTTTCTTT. Full variable domain (remainder filled in from reference TRBV19 and TRBJ1-1): DGGITQSPKYLFRKEGQNVTLSCEQNLNHDAMYWYRQDPGQGLRLIYYSQIVNDFQKGDIAEGYSVSREKKESFPLTVTSAQKNPTAFYLCAIGKADGAGNTEAFFGQGTRLTVV.

This chain connects TRBV6-5 to TRBJ2-7; D may be TRBD2 (6 bases). CDR3 length: 15 amino acids. Between the trimmed V and J ends, which lost 5 bases and 3 bases, there was a span of 17 bases. Per germline, CDR1 MNHEY and CDR2 SVGAGI. This CDR3 reads CASSRGTVGSYEQYF. The CDR3 DNA is TGTGCCAGCAGTCGCGGGACTGTGGGGAGCTACGAGCAGTACTTC.

The CDR3 DNA reads as TGCAGCGTTGAAGCCGACATGAACCGGCAGTACTTC. Translated: CSVEADMNRQYF. The V call is TRBV29-1, the J call TRBJ2-7; the D is unclear. CDR3 length: 12 residues. Between the trimmed V and J ends, which lost 1 base and 9 bases, there was a span of 13 bases. CDR1 is SQVTM, CDR2 ANQGSEA, per germline.

The gene calls are TRBV6-1 and TRBJ2-3, with D maybe TRBD2 (6 bases). Germline CDR1 is MNHNS and CDR2 is SASEGT. The CDR3 covers 15 residues. Trimming stripped 3 bases from V and 0 bases from J, with 10 bases between. This chain's CDR3 is CASSDGGLSTDTQYF. CDR3 DNA: TGTGCCAGCAGTGACGGGGGACTGAGCACAGATACGCAGTATTTT.

The chain has TRBV3-1 (or the pseudogene TRBV3-2) and TRBJ1-1; D unresolved. Trimming stripped 3 bases from V and 0 bases from J, with 11 bases between. Per germline, CDR1 LGHDT and CDR2 YNNKEL (reference sequence). The CDR3 length is 15 residues. The CDR3 nucleotides are TGTGCCAGCAGCCAGGCCCCGACACTGAACACTGAAGCTTTCTTT. Its translation: CASSQAPTLNTEAFF.

The rearrangement joins TRBV20-1 to TRBJ2-3; 9 nucleotides match TRBD2. J lost 4 bases, V lost 3 bases, and 5 bases had no gene match. From germline, CDR1 is DFQATT and CDR2 SNEGSKA (reference sequence). CDR3 length: 14 residues. In DNA, the CDR3 is TGCAGTGCTAGTAAGCGGGGGGAAGCAGATACGCAGTATTTT. It yields the protein CSASKRGEADTQYF.

The rearrangement links TRBV6-5 to TRBJ2-1; 10 bases fit TRBD2. J was trimmed by 6 bases and V by 7 bases; bases with no gene match: 3. Germline V gene lookup returns CDR1 MNHEY and CDR2 SVGAGI. CDR3 length: 13 amino acids. The CDR3 DNA follows: TGTGCCAGCACCAGGACTAGCGGCAATGAGCAGTTCTTC. This sequence encodes CASTRTSGNEQFF.

This clone has just a few counts. The V and J genes are TRBV3-1 (or the pseudogene TRBV3-2) and TRBJ2-5; maybe TRBD2 (6 bases). CDR3 size: 13 residues. Trimming took 4 bases from V and 4 from J, leaving 10 bases between them. Per the germline V gene, CDR1 is LGHDT and CDR2 is YNNKEL (reference sequence). This CDR3 is CASSPQAGETQYF. CDR3 sequence (DNA): TGTGCCAGCAGCCCCCAAGCGGGAGAGACCCAGTACTTC.

CDR3 sequence: CASSPGSKWNTEAFF. In nucleotides, the CDR3 is TGTGCCAGCTCACCCGGGAGCAAATGGAACACTGAAGCTTTCTTT. The chain carries TRBV18 and TRBJ1-1; D remains unclear. This CDR3 comprises 15 residues. The V end was cut by 3 bases, the J end by 1 base, with 12 bases between. Germline loops: CDR1 KGHSH, CDR2 LQKENI.

The chain is built from TRBV9 and TRBJ1-2; D is ambiguous. CDR3 length: 14 amino acids. Looked up from germline, CDR1 is SGDLS and CDR2 is YYNGEE. Trimming shortened V by 0 bases and J by 5 bases, and 11 bases separated the two germline ends. Written as DNA, the CDR3 is TGTGCCAGCAGCGTAGGGGGAGGAGATTATGGCTACACCTTC. This translates into CASSVGGGDYGYTF.

This chain uses TRBV3-1 (or the pseudogene TRBV3-2) with TRBJ1-1; D gene ambiguous. The CDR3 totals 13 residues. Deletions cut 4 bases from V and 6 bases from J, with 12 bases between. Germline values: CDR1 LGHDT, CDR2 YNNKEL (reference sequence). CDR3 coding DNA: TGTGCCAGCAGCCCTGGAGGGAGGGCTGAAGCTTTCTTT. Translated, it gives CASSPGGRAEAFF.